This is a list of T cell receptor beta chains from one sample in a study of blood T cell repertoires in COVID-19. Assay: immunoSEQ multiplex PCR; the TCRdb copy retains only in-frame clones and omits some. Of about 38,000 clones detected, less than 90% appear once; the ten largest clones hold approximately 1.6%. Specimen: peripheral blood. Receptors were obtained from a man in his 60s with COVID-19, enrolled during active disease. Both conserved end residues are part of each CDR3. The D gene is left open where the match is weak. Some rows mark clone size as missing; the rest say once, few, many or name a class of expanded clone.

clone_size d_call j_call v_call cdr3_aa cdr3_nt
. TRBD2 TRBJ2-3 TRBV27 CASSLLAGGTDTQYF TGTGCCAGCAGTTTACTAGCGGGAGGGACAGATACGCAGTATTTT
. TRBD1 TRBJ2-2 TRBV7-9 CASSLEGQPTGELFF TGTGCCAGCAGCTTAGAGGGACAGCCCACCGGGGAGCTGTTTTTT
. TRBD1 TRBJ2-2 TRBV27 CASSSGQVDTGELFF TGTGCCAGCAGTTCGGGACAGGTGGACACCGGGGAGCTGTTTTTT
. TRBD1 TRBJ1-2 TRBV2 CASNRGLYGYTF TGTGCCAGCAACAGGGGGTTATATGGCTACACCTTC
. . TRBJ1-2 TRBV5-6 CASSLGTGAGGYTF TGTGCCAGCAGCTTGGGGACGGGAGCGGGAGGCTACACCTTC
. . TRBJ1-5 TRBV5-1 CASSLEGYSNQPQHF TGCGCCAGCAGCTTGGAGGGGTATAGCAATCAGCCCCAGCATTTT
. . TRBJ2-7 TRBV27 CASRSDKYYEQYF TGTGCCAGCAGGTCTGACAAGTACTACGAGCAGTACTTC
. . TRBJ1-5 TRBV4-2 CASSQDPTEVNQPQHF TGTGCCAGCAGCCAAGATCCCACAGAAGTAAATCAGCCCCAGCATTTT
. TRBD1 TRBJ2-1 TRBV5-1 CASKGAFEQFF TGCGCCAGCAAGGGGGCGTTTGAGCAGTTCTTC
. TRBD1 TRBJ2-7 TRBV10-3 CAISDPPGTGGLYF TGTGCCATCAGTGACCCCCCCGGGACAGGGGGCCTGTACTTC
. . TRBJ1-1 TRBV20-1 CSARLSTEAFF TGCAGTGCTAGACTTAGCACTGAGGCTTTCTTT
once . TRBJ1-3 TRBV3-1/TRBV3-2 CASSTTGASGNTIYF TGTGCCAGCAGTACGACAGGAGCCTCTGGAAACACCATATATTTT
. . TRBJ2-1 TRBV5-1 CASSLVAVYNEQFF TGCGCCAGCAGCTTGGTTGCGGTATACAATGAGCAGTTCTTC
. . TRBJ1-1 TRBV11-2 CASSHNDRNTEAFF TGTGCCAGCAGCCACAATGACAGGAACACTGAAGCTTTCTTT
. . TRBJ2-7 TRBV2 CASSDSVSYEQYF TGTGCCAGCAGTGATTCCGTCAGCTACGAGCAGTACTTC
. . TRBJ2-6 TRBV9 CASSSDRSSGANVLTF TGTGCCAGCAGTTCGGACAGATCCTCTGGGGCCAACGTCCTGACTTTC